The clone carrying this TCR beta chain was seen only once. Its target is not known. The data originate from a study of OX40 agonist ivuxolimab in advanced cancers. Notes on the study in general: Not determined was the antigen specificity of the expanded peripheral T cells.

Only in-frame clones appear in the TCRdb table, and some are missing; sequencing was by immunoSEQ multiplex PCR. This table has 30,000 to 45,000 clones, around two thirds appearing once. Sequenced here: CD4+ or CD8+ T cells sorted from blood, sampled in a trial of the OX40 agonist ivuxolimab. The clonotype originates from an adult with an advanced solid tumor such as melanoma, head and neck, liver or kidney cancer.

The CDR3 spells CAWSVLRGDRGMNTEAFF. The CDR3, as DNA: TGTGCCTGGAGTGTACTTCGGGGGGACAGGGGTATGAACACTGAAGCTTTCTTT. The chain recombines TRBV30 with TRBJ1-1; 10 bases map to TRBD1. Looked up from germline, CDR1 is GTSNPN and CDR2 is SVGIG (reference sequence). V lost 0 bases and J lost 0; bases outside the gene matches: 10. This CDR3 has 18 residues. Supplemented by reference TRBV30 and TRBJ1-1, the full variable domain reads SQTIHQWPATLVQPVGSPLSLECTVEGTSNPNLYWYRQAAGRGLQLLFYSVGIGQISSEVPQNLSASRPQDRQFILSSKKLLLSDSGFYLCAWSVLRGDRGMNTEAFFGQGTRLTVV.